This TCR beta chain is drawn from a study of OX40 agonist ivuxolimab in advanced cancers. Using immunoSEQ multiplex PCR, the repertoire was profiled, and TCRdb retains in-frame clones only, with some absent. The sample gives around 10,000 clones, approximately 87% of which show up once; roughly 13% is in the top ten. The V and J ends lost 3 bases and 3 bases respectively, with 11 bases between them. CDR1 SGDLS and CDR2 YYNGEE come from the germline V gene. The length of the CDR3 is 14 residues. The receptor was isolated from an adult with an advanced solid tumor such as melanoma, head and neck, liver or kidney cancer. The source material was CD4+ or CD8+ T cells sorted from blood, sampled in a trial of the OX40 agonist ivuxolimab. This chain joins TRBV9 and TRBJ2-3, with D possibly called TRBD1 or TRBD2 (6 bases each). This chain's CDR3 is CASSEWGATDTQYF. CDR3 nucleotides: TGTGCCAGCAGCGAATGGGGGGCTACAGATACGCAGTATTTT.